The 4 T cell receptor beta chains below all came from one sample that was sequenced in a study of OX40 agonist ivuxolimab in advanced cancers. Assay used: immunoSEQ multiplex PCR; TCRdb lists only in-frame clones, some missing. Of around 74,000 clones detected, 92% appear once; the ten largest clones hold about 11%. The sequencing used CD4+ or CD8+ T cells sorted from blood, collected in a trial of the OX40 agonist ivuxolimab. These receptors came from an adult with an advanced solid tumor such as melanoma, head and neck, liver or kidney cancer.

The chain links TRBV18 to TRBJ1-3; D is possibly TRBD1 (5 bases). CDR3 size: 16 residues. The germline V gene encodes CDR1 KGHSH and CDR2 LQKENI. V lost 3 bases and J lost 0, with 12 bases in between. CDR3 bases: TGTGCCAGCTCACCGTCAGGGCCCTACTCTGGAAACACCATATATTTT. This gives the protein CASSPSGPYSGNTIYF.

J is TRBJ1-2 and V is TRBV29-1; no definite D call. The CDR3 contains 13 residues. Trimming shortened V by 2 bases and J by 8 bases, and 15 bases separated the two germline ends. CDR1 is SQVTM, CDR2 ANQGSEA, per germline. This chain's CDR3 is CSVESRTHHGYTF. In nucleotides, the CDR3 is TGCAGCGTTGAATCAAGGACCCACCACGGCTACACCTTC.

The chain has TRBV7-2 and TRBJ2-7; TRBD2 might be the D (6 bases). V dropped 5 bases and J dropped 5 bases, with 13 bases sitting between them. Germline CDR1 and CDR2: SGHTA and FQGNSA. CDR3 size: 13 residues. In nucleotides, the CDR3 is TGTGCCAGCAGCCCCGGGGGTGTGAACGAGCAGTACTTC. Translating gives CASSPGGVNEQYF.

This rearrangement joins TRBV14 to TRBJ2-2, with a tentative D call TRBD2 (6 bases). The CDR3 length is 14 residues. Trimming left V 4 bases short and J 8 bases short, with 14 bases between. The germline CDR1 and CDR2 sequences are SGHDN and FVKESK. CDR3 DNA: TGTGCCAGCAGCCTCCGAGGAGGGGTAGGGGAGCTGTTTTTT. Its translation: CASSLRGGVGELFF.